What follows is one TCR beta chain and its context. This clonotype was observed many times. The clone's antigen remains unknown. No base quality values were provided; no much bigger clone lies one nucleotide off. TCRdb lists the instrument as Illumina HiSeq 2500. Quantitative 5'-RACE with molecular barcodes was the method used to prepare the TCR beta libraries. In the original analysis: Disease-linked TCR variants were identified with a new computational method built on a probabilistic model of VDJ rearrangement. TCRdb ran its own pipeline on the public reads, namely fastp trimming at Q25 and MiXCR clone calling, and kept in-frame beta chains. Here each entry gathers all rows of one CDR3 protein and keeps the most common genes and DNA. TCRdb's processing, not the authors' own work, is the source of the V and J calls. The sample table contains around 160,000 distinct CDR3 sequences; only one count was recorded for approximately 10% of them. Clones ranked in the top ten supply about 28% of the sample.

The sample originates from a study of CD8 T cells in ankylosing spondylitis (TCRdb year 2017). With regard to the full study: The study set out to find disease-linked TCR variants by profiling T cell receptor beta repertoires in ankylosing spondylitis patients and healthy donors. The whole study cohort included 95 to 130 healthy donors and around 24 ankylosing spondylitis patients. Samples of peripheral blood were taken, and for ankylosing spondylitis patients, synovial fluid was collected as well. Results the study describes overall, beyond this receptor: A TCR beta motif of 8 or 9 highly homologous amino acid variants appeared characteristic of blood from ankylosing spondylitis patients. In peripheral blood, the disease-linked clones were found at relatively low frequencies and had a CD8+ phenotype. Some of the motif variants had been reported before in the synovial fluid and blood of reactive arthritis patients, a finding that suggests common disease-initiation mechanisms. Significant enrichment of the disease-linked clones was reported in matched synovial fluid samples from ankylosing spondylitis patients.

CDR3 length: 14 amino acids, cysteine to phenylalanine. This entry keeps only the CDR3 DNA: 42 bases, framed from base 1. V is cut by 5 bases and J by 4 bases, and the space between the germline ends is 12 bases. CDR1 and CDR2 (LNHNV, YYDKDF) derive from the germline V gene (reference sequence). The sequence joins TRBV15 to TRBJ1-5, with no D gene named confidently. The sample taken for sequencing was blood, either unsorted or a sorted T cell fraction (not recorded which). This receptor was taken from a male donor with ankylosing spondylitis or in good health (not recorded which). The sequence in DNA is TGTGCCACCAGCGAACCTACGGGGAATCAGCCCCAGCATTTT. Its protein is CATSEPTGNQPQHF.